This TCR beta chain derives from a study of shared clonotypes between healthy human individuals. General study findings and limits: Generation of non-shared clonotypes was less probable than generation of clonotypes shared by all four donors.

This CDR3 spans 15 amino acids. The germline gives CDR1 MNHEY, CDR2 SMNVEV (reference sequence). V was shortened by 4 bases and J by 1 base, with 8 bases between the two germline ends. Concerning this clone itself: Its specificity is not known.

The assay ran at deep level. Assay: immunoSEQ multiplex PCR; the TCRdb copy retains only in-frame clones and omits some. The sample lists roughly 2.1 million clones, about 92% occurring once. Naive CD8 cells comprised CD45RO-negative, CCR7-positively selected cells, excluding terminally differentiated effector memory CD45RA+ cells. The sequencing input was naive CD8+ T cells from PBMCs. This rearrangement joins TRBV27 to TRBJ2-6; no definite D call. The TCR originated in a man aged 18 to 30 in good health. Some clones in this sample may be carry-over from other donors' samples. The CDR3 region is CASSSPLSGANVLTF. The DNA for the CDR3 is TGTGCCAGCAGTTCCCCCCTTTCTGGGGCCAACGTCCTGACTTTC.